The 31 T cell receptor beta chains given below trace back to one sample, sequenced in a study of T cells in Graves' hyperthyroidism and ophthalmopathy (dated by TCRdb to about 2019). The library relied on multiplex PCR. Instrument on record: Illumina HiSeq 2000. Amplification of TCR beta CDR3 regions was carried out from RNA transcripts. A first-round RT-PCR of the TCR CDR3 used the HTBI primer set with the Qiagen OneStep RT-PCR kit. TCRdb trimmed public reads at Q25 via fastp, called clones via MiXCR and kept in-frame beta chains. Each CDR3 protein appears once, grouped with its most common genes and DNA. The sample table records about 380,000 distinct CDR3 sequences; roughly 14% of these occur just once. 20% to 25% of the sample is taken by the ten largest. The sequencing input was blood. The source of these receptors is a man aged 30-40 years with Graves' hyperthyroidism that later progressed to Graves' ophthalmopathy.

The chain couples TRBV6-1 to TRBJ1-2; 8 bases fit TRBD1. This CDR3 contains 12 residues. The V and J ends lost 9 bases and 7 bases, in that order; junction bases with no gene match: 7. From germline, CDR1 is MNHNS and CDR2 SASEGT. CDR3 nucleotide sequence: TGTGCCAGTGTCAGGGGGCTGGGTGGCTACACCTTC. It is translated as CASVRGLGGYTF.

The table lists this clonotype with many counts. This chain connects TRBV2 to TRBJ1-5; 9 nucleotides line up with TRBD1. Germline V gives CDR1 SNHLY, CDR2 FYNNEI. V lost 4 bases and J lost 3; bases outside the gene matches: 7. The CDR3 is 16 amino acids. In DNA form, the CDR3 reads TGTGCCAGCAGTGCCGACCGGGACAGGGTCAATCAGCCCCAGCATTTT. Translating gives CASSADRDRVNQPQHF.

This clonotype was counted between two and nine times. V and J are TRBV20-1 and TRBJ1-2, with TRBD1 matching 8 bases. After removal of 3 bases from V and 0 bases from J, the junction contained 3 bases not matched to a gene. The V gene's germline CDR1 is DFQATT and CDR2 SNEGSKA (reference sequence). This CDR3 contains 14 residues. CDR3 DNA sequence: TGCAGTGCTAGCGGACAGGGAGCTAACTATGGCTACACCTTC. Its translation: CSASGQGANYGYTF.

This clonotype was seen at least ten times. The CDR3 DNA reads as TGCGCCAGCAGGACACGAGACGGGCCCTACGAGCAGTACTTC. Translated, it gives CASRTRDGPYEQYF. V and J are TRBV5-1 and TRBJ2-7; D uncertain. Germline CDR1 reads SGHRS; CDR2 reads YFSETQ. The CDR3 covers 14 residues. V was cut by 5 bases and J by 2 bases, with 14 bases left in between. The complete variable domain, with remaining parts taken from reference TRBV5-1 and TRBJ2-7, reads KAGVTQTPRYLIKTRGQQVTLSCSPISGHRSVSWYQQTPGQGLQFLFEYFSETQRNKGNFPGRFSGRQFSNSRSEMNVSTLELGDSALYLCASRTRDGPYEQYFGPGTRLTVT.

This clonotype was seen more than once but under ten times. The chain recombines TRBV2 with TRBJ1-2, with D perhaps TRBD1 (6 bases). Germline CDR1 SNHLY, CDR2 FYNNEI. The CDR3 consists of 14 residues. Trimming pared 5 bases from V and 3 bases from J, leaving 13 bases between. CDR3 protein: CASSLGADDYGYTF. In DNA form, the CDR3 reads TGTGCCAGCAGTCTGGGGGCTGACGACTATGGCTACACCTTC.

This clonotype was picked up a small number of times. The chain combines TRBV4-1 with TRBJ2-4; a possible D gene is TRBD2 (5 bases). With 3 bases removed from V and 0 bases from J, the gap between germline ends came to 15 bases. Germline V gene lookup returns CDR1 MGHRA and CDR2 YSYEKL. The CDR3 contains 17 residues. CDR3 in amino acids: CASSHRDLRVAKNIQYF. As DNA, the CDR3 is TGCGCCAGCAGCCATCGAGACTTGAGGGTAGCCAAAAACATTCAGTACTTC.

The sample holds a few counts of this clonotype. V is TRBV20-1 and J is TRBJ1-2; 12 bases agree with TRBD1. The CDR3 loop spans 13 amino acids. Trimming took 6 bases from V and 5 from J; bases not matched to a gene: 4. CDR1 DFQATT and CDR2 SNEGSKA come from the germline V gene (reference sequence). The chain's CDR3 is CSAGTGGGYGYTF. DNA for the CDR3: TGCAGTGCGGGGACAGGGGGCGGATATGGCTACACCTTC.

At least ten counts were recorded for this clonotype. This chain connects TRBV29-1 to TRBJ1-1; a weak D match, TRBD1 (6 bases). The CDR3 covers 12 residues. Germline V gene data show CDR1 as SQVTM and CDR2 as ANQGSEA. V was clipped by 7 bases and J by 0 bases, with 9 bases between them. CDR3 amino acids: CSGGQMNTEAFF. The CDR3 DNA reads TGCAGCGGAGGACAGATGAACACTGAAGCTTTCTTT.

This clonotype was recorded at least ten times. J is TRBJ2-7 and V is TRBV27; 9 bases line up with TRBD1. Losses at the gene ends were 3 bases for V and 4 bases for J; bases not matched to a gene: 10. CDR1 is MNHEY, CDR2 SMNVEV, per germline (reference sequence). The CDR3 is 16 amino acids. The CDR3 is CASSFGRGQGLYEQYF. CDR3 sequence (DNA): TGTGCCAGCAGTTTCGGGAGAGGACAGGGGCTTTACGAGCAGTACTTC.

On this clonotype itself: The junction departs from germline at one end; a sequencing error may be responsible. The CDR3 DNA sequence: TGTGCCAGCAGTTTTGAGGGCAGACTGAACACTGGAGCTTTCTTT. As protein: CASSFEGRLNTGAFF. This chain uses TRBV28 with TRBJ1-1; D not certain. Germline V CDR1 and CDR2: MDHEN, SYDVKM. The CDR3 covers 15 residues.

The sample holds a few counts of this clonotype. This chain uses TRBV6-1 with TRBJ1-5; D call uncertain. Deletions cut 2 bases from V and 4 bases from J, with 9 bases between. The CDR3 runs 14 residues. Germline values: CDR1 MNHNS, CDR2 SASEGT. The CDR3 spells CASSEYRQNQPQHF. CDR3 coding DNA: TGTGCCAGCAGTGAATATCGGCAGAATCAGCCCCAGCATTTT.

This clonotype was seen ten or more times. The chain couples TRBV5-1 to TRBJ1-2; D is perhaps TRBD1 (5 bases). The CDR3 spans 14 residues. In germline, CDR1 is SGHRS, CDR2 YFSETQ. Trimming removed 4 bases at V and 4 bases at J, with 14 bases between. The CDR3 spells CASSTDPGGYGYTF. The CDR3 DNA reads as TGCGCCAGCAGCACTGATCCGGGGGGCTATGGCTACACCTTC.

This clonotype was seen many times. The chain carries TRBV2 and TRBJ2-2, with D uncertain. V lost 1 base and J lost 7, with 4 bases in between. Germline V CDR1 and CDR2: SNHLY, FYNNEI. This CDR3 spans 12 amino acids. CDR3 protein: CASSEGVGELFF. CDR3 DNA: TGTGCCAGCAGTGAAGGGGTCGGGGAGCTGTTTTTT.

At least ten counts were recorded for this clonotype. The chain links TRBV3-1 to TRBJ2-5, with 8 bases fitting TRBD1. Germline V gives CDR1 LGHDT, CDR2 YNNKEL (reference sequence). This CDR3 comprises 14 residues. The V segment lost 3 bases and the J segment 2 bases; nucleotides outside the gene matches: 2. The CDR3 DNA reads TGTGCCAGCAGCCATAACAGGGGGCAAGAGACCCAGTACTTC. It yields the protein CASSHNRGQETQYF.

This clonotype was counted many times. The chain recombines TRBV2 with TRBJ2-7, with D possibly being TRBD1 (6 bases). Per the germline V gene, CDR1 is SNHLY and CDR2 is FYNNEI. This CDR3 is 13 amino acids long. V lost 5 bases and J 7 bases, leaving 15 bases between the germline ends. CDR3 DNA sequence: TGTGCCAGCAGTTCGACAGGTGTGGGGGAGCAGTACTTC. Amino acids: CASSSTGVGEQYF.

The sample holds many counts of this clonotype. The chain employs TRBV9 and TRBJ2-3; possibly TRBD1 or TRBD2 for D (6 bases each). Trimming left V 0 bases short and J 6 bases short, with 14 bases between. CDR3 length: 15 amino acids. Germline V gene data show CDR1 as SGDLS and CDR2 as YYNGEE. CDR3 bases: TGTGCCAGCAGCGTAGTGGGGGGCCAGTGGGATACGCAGTATTTT. Its translation: CASSVVGGQWDTQYF.

This clonotype was seen a handful of times. This chain uses TRBV12-3 or TRBV12-4 with TRBJ1-2; D is uncertain. V was clipped by 0 bases and J by 5 bases, with 13 bases between them. This CDR3 comprises 15 residues. CDR3 sequence (DNA): TGTGCCAGCAGTTTAGCTCTTAGACGGGGATATGGCTACACCTTC. As protein: CASSLALRRGYGYTF.

The chain is built from TRBV7-8 and TRBJ2-1; D may be TRBD1 or TRBD2 (5 bases each). Germline values: CDR1 SGHVS, CDR2 FQNEAQ. With 5 bases removed from V and 2 bases from J, the gap between germline ends came to 16 bases. The length of the CDR3 is 16 residues. For the CDR3, the DNA is TGTGCCAGCAGCAACCGTCGGGACCCCGCCTACAATGAGCAGTTCTTC. It specifies CASSNRRDPAYNEQFF.

The chain combines TRBV30 with TRBJ1-5, with TRBD1 matching over 7 bases. V lost 5 bases to trimming and J lost 2 bases; unmatched junction nucleotides: 3. The CDR3 contains 13 residues. CDR1 GTSNPN and CDR2 SVGIG come from the germline V gene (reference sequence). CDR3 residues: CAWAQGGNQPQHF. The CDR3 nucleotides are TGTGCCTGGGCCCAGGGGGGCAATCAGCCCCAGCATTTT.

The J gene is TRBJ2-5, the V gene TRBV28, with 11 bases fitting TRBD1. Looked up from germline, CDR1 is MDHEN and CDR2 is SYDVKM. CDR3 length equals 15 residues. Trimming at V came to 3 bases and at J to 4 bases, leaving 4 bases not matched to a gene. Written as DNA, the CDR3 is TGTGCCAGCAGTTTTACGGGACAGGGGGTAGAGACCCAGTACTTC. This sequence encodes CASSFTGQGVETQYF.

A few counts support this clonotype. J is TRBJ2-7 and V is TRBV7-2; tentatively, D is TRBD1 (5 bases). The germline V gene has CDR1 SGHTA and CDR2 FQGNSA. The CDR3 length is 14 residues. V lost 5 bases to trimming and J lost 3 bases, with 14 bases between them. The CDR3 spells CASSTRQRSYEQYF. The CDR3 nucleotides read TGTGCCAGCAGCACCCGACAGCGAAGCTACGAGCAGTACTTC. The full variable domain, its missing parts supplied by reference TRBV7-2 and TRBJ2-7, is GAGVSQSPSNKVTEKGKDVELRCDPISGHTALYWYRQSLGQGLEFLIYFQGNSAPDKSGLPSDRFSAERTGGSVSTLTIQRTQQEDSAVYLCASSTRQRSYEQYFGPGTRLTVT.

CDR3 DNA: TGCGCCAGCAGCCCCGATGGAAACACCATATATTTT. Amino acids: CASSPDGNTIYF. The V gene is TRBV5-1, the J gene TRBJ1-3; unclear D gene. The V end was cut by 4 bases, the J end by 3 bases, with 5 bases between. The CDR3 totals 12 residues. Germline V gene lookup returns CDR1 SGHRS and CDR2 YFSETQ.

The V gene is TRBV11-3, the J gene TRBJ1-5, with TRBD1 matching 7 bases. Germline V CDR1 and CDR2: SGHNT, YENEEA. V lost 6 bases to trimming and J lost 6 bases; unmatched junction nucleotides: 5. The CDR3 consists of 13 residues. CDR3 protein: CASRTGRSQPQHF. CDR3 sequence (DNA): TGTGCCAGCAGGACAGGGAGAAGTCAGCCCCAGCATTTT.

This clonotype turned up a few times. The chain is built from TRBV5-1 and TRBJ2-3, with 8 nucleotides matching TRBD2. Losses at the gene ends were 6 bases for V and 2 bases for J; bases not matched to a gene: 11. Germline V gene lookup returns CDR1 SGHRS and CDR2 YFSETQ. The length of the CDR3 is 16 residues. The CDR3 sequence: CASTLSRGGYTDTQYF. As DNA, the CDR3 is TGCGCCAGCACCCTTTCTCGGGGGGGCTACACAGATACGCAGTATTTT.

In this sample, this clonotype turned up many times. DNA of the CDR3: TGTGCCAGCAGTTACATCCTCGGGGAGCTGTTTTTT. Encoded protein: CASSYILGELFF. The chain couples TRBV12-3 or TRBV12-4 to TRBJ2-2; D unclear. Trimming cost V 4 bases and J 7 bases, with 7 bases left between them. The CDR3 length is 12 residues.

This clonotype has a handful of counts. The chain carries TRBV7-9 and TRBJ1-2; TRBD1 matches 9 bases. The CDR3 runs 15 residues. From germline, CDR1 is SEHNR and CDR2 FQNEAQ (reference sequence). V trimming: 5 bases; J trimming: 4 bases; junction bases outside the gene matches: 8. DNA of the CDR3: TGTGCCAGCAGCCTTTACAGGGGGCAGAGCTATGGCTACACCTTC. Protein sequence: CASSLYRGQSYGYTF.

The chain uses TRBV27 and TRBJ2-7, with TRBD1 matching 10 bases. Per germline, CDR1 MNHEY and CDR2 SMNVEV (reference sequence). This CDR3 contains 17 residues. V lost 4 bases, J lost 2 bases, and 11 bases stayed unmatched. In DNA, the CDR3 is TGTGCCAGCAGTTCCCGCTTGACAGGGGGCGCAGCCTACGAGCAGTACTTC. This gives the protein CASSSRLTGGAAYEQYF.

At least ten counts were recorded for this clonotype. The rearrangement links TRBV12-3 or TRBV12-4 to TRBJ2-7; D remains unclear. The germline V and J ends were trimmed by 5 bases and 2 bases, with 10 bases remaining between them. The CDR3 has 13 residues. The DNA for the CDR3 is TGTGCCAGCAGTCCGCAGAGAACCTACGAGCAGTACTTC. Protein: CASSPQRTYEQYF.

The chain links TRBV7-9 to TRBJ2-6; D perhaps matches TRBD2 (6 bases). V was clipped by 8 bases and J by 0 bases, with 14 bases between them. CDR3 size: 16 residues. Per the germline V gene, CDR1 is SEHNR and CDR2 is FQNEAQ (reference sequence). Here the CDR3 reads CASAPRGISGANVLTF. CDR3 nucleotide sequence: TGTGCCAGCGCCCCCCGGGGGATCTCTGGGGCCAACGTCCTGACTTTC.

This clonotype came up many times. CDR3 residues: CASSPRTVSGSTGELFF. The CDR3 nucleotides read TGTGCCAGCAGCCCGCGCACAGTTTCTGGGAGCACCGGGGAGCTGTTTTTT. The V and J genes are TRBV3-1 and TRBJ2-2, with D perhaps matching TRBD2 (5 bases). Germline assignment: CDR1 LGHDT and CDR2 YNNKEL (reference sequence). V lost 4 bases, J lost 4 bases, and 19 bases lay in between. CDR3 size: 17 residues.

This clonotype was counted ten times or more. This rearrangement joins TRBV19 to TRBJ1-1, with D perhaps TRBD1 (6 bases). Trimming took 6 bases from V and 1 from J, leaving 21 bases between them. The CDR3 has 17 residues. Per germline, CDR1 LNHDA and CDR2 SQIVND (reference sequence). The CDR3 region is CASSIPGHHVKNTEAFF. The CDR3 DNA reads as TGTGCCAGTAGCATCCCGGGACACCACGTTAAGAACACTGAAGCTTTCTTT.